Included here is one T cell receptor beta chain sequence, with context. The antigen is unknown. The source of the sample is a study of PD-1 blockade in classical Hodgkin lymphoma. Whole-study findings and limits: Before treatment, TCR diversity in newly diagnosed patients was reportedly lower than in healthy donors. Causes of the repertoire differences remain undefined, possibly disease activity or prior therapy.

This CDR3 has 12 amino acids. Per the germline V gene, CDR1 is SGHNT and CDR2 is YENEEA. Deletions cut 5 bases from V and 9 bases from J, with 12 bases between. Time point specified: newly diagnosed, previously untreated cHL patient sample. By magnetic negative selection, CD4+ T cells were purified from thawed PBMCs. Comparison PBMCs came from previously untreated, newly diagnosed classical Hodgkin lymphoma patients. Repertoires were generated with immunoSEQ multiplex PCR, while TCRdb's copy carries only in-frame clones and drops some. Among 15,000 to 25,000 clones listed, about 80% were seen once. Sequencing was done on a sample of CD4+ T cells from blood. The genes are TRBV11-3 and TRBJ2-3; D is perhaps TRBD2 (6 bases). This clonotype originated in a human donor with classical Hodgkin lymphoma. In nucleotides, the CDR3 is TGTGCCAGCAGCGCGGGGTGGGGCACGCAGTATTTT. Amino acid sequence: CASSAGWGTQYF.